This TCR beta chain was identified during a study of spatial heterogeneity in lung cancer. MiXCR, applied by TCRdb to the 5' RACE reads, yields one record per CDR3 protein. The sample holds some 55,000 distinct CDR3 sequences, approximately 6.3% seen once. In its sample, this clonotype was seen many times. Its antigen is as yet unknown. General observations from the study: In blood, ubiquitous expanded tumor TCRs appeared more at resection than follow-up.

Time point in this sample: sample taken at primary tumor resection. A total of about 73 untreated early-stage non-small cell lung cancer patients served as donors. Tumor, nontumor lung or frozen PBMC supplied whole RNA that was sequenced unsorted. The sequences come from PBMCs, collected at surgery. The receptor comes from a female donor with early-stage non-small cell lung cancer.

Here the CDR3 reads CASSEALLASSYEQYF. For the CDR3, the DNA is TGTGCCAGCAGTGAAGCGCTACTAGCGAGCTCCTACGAGCAGTACTTC. The chain joins TRBV6-1 to TRBJ2-7, with 7 bases lining up with TRBD2. Germline V gene sequence: CDR1 MNHNS, CDR2 SASEGT. The trim removed 0 bases at V and 0 bases at J, leaving 5 bases unmatched. The CDR3 is made up of 16 amino acids.